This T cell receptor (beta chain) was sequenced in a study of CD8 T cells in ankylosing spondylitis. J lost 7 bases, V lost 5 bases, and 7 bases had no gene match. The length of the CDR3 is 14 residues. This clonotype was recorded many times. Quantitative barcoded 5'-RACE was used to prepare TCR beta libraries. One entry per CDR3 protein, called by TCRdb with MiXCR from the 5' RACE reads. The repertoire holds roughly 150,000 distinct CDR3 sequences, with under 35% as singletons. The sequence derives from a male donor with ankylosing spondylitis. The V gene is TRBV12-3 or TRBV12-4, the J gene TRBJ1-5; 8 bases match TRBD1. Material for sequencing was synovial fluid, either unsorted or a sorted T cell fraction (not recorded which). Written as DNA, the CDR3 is TGTGCCAGCAGTCCACAGGGGGGGCACCAGCCCCAGCATTTT. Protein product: CASSPQGGHQPQHF.